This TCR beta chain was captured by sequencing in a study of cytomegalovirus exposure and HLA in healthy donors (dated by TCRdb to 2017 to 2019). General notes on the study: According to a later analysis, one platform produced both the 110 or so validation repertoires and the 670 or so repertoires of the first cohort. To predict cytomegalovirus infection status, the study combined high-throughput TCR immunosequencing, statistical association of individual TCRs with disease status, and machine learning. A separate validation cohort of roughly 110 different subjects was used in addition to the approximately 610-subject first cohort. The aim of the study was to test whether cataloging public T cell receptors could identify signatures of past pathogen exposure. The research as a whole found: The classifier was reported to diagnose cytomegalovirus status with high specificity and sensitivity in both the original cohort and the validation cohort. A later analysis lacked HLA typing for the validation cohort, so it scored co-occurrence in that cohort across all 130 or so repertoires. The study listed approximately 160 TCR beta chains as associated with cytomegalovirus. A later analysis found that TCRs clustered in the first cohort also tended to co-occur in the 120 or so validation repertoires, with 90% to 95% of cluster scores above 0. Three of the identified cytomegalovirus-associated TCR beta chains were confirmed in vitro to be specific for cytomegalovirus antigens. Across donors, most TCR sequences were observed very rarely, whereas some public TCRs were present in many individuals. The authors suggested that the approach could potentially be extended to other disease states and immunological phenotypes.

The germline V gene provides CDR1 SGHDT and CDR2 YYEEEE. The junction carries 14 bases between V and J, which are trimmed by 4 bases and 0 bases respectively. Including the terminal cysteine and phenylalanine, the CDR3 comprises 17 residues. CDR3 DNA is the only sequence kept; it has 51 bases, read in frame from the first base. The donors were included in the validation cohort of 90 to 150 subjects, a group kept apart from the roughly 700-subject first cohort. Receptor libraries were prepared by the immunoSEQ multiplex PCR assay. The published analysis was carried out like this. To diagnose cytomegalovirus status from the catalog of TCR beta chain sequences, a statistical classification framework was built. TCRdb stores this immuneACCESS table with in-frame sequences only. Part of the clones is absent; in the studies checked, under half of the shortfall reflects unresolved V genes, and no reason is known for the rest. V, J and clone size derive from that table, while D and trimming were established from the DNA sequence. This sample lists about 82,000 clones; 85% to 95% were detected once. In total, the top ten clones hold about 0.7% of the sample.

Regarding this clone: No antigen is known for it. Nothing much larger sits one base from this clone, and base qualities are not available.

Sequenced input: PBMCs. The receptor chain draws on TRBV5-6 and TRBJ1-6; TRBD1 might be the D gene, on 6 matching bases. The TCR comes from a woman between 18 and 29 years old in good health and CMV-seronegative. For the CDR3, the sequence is CASSVGQRSSYNSPLHF. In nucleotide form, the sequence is TGTGCCAGCAGCGTAGGACAGAGAAGCTCCTATAATTCACCCCTCCACTTT.